The rows below give T cell receptor beta chains drawn from one sample of a study of T cells in Graves' hyperthyroidism and ophthalmopathy. TCRdb called the multiplex PCR reads again in MiXCR, with one record for every CDR3 protein. The sample has approximately 410,000 distinct CDR3 sequences, approximately 14% seen once; the top ten hold 5% to 6%. Sequenced sample: blood. These receptors all come from a woman between 18 and 29 years old with Graves' hyperthyroidism. Both conserved end residues are part of each CDR3. A D gene is named only where the DNA matches it firmly. Some rows have no size entry. The others give once, few or many, or a class for an expanded clone.

v_gene	abundance	d_gene	j_gene	CDR3nt	CDR3aa
TRBV9	-	-	TRBJ2-5	TGTGCCAGCAGCGTATTATCCACACCCCAAGAGACCCAGTACTTC	CASSVLSTPQETQYF
TRBV6-2/TRBV6-3	few	TRBD1	TRBJ2-1	TGTGCCAGCAATGCAGGGGGCAGTGAGCAGTTCTTC	CASNAGGSEQFF
TRBV9	-	-	TRBJ2-2	TGTGCCAGCAGCGTAGATCCTAGCAGGACCGGGGAGCTGTTTTTT	CASSVDPSRTGELFF
TRBV7-9	-	-	TRBJ1-2	TGTGCCAGCAGCTCCTCGGAAGGGGGGGATGGCTACACCTTC	CASSSSEGGDGYTF
TRBV6-2/TRBV6-3	many	TRBD2	TRBJ2-1	TGTGCCAGCAGTACGGGACTAGCAAGCCCAAATGGGCAGTTCTTC	CASSTGLASPNGQFF
TRBV11-2	-	-	TRBJ2-3	TGTGCCAGCAGCCTGACCTGGAGAGCGTCGGTATCGGATACGCAGTATTTT	CASSLTWRASVSDTQYF
TRBV19	few	TRBD1	TRBJ1-5	TGTGCCAGCCTTACCCGGACAGGCCTCAATCAGCCCCAGCATTTT	CASLTRTGLNQPQHF
TRBV20-1	few	-	TRBJ2-5	TGCAGTGCTAGAGACAGACAGGTTGGGGAGACCCAGTACTTC	CSARDRQVGETQYF
TRBV6-2/TRBV6-3	few	-	TRBJ1-1	TGTGCCAGCGGGAACGGGGGAAACACTGAAGCTTTCTTT	CASGNGGNTEAFF
TRBV27	many	-	TRBJ2-1	TGTGCCAGCGGGAGTGGGCCGTCCAATGAGCAGTTCTTC	CASGSGPSNEQFF
TRBV7-2	-	TRBD2	TRBJ2-1	TGTGCCAGCAGCTTATTCACTAGCGGGAGCTCCTACAATGAGCAGTTCTTC	CASSLFTSGSSYNEQFF
TRBV28	many	-	TRBJ1-5	TGTGCCAGCACTCTCTTGAGGTTCTATAGCAATCAGCCCCAGCATTTT	CASTLLRFYSNQPQHF
TRBV5-1	-	-	TRBJ2-7	TGCGCCAGCAGCTTGGGACGGGACGGAAGCTCCTACGAGCAGTACTTC	CASSLGRDGSSYEQYF
TRBV5-1	many	-	TRBJ2-1	TGCGCCTGCCGGGGGTCGGAGTACAATGAGCAGTTCTTC	CACRGSEYNEQFF
TRBV11-2	many	-	TRBJ1-6	TGTGCCAGCAGCTTAGATTGGGGTAATTCACCCCTCCACTTT	CASSLDWGNSPLHF
TRBV19	-	-	TRBJ1-4	TGTGCCAGTAGTAGAGCCGGGACGGAAAATGAAAAACTGTTTTTT	CASSRAGTENEKLFF
TRBV27	many	TRBD2	TRBJ2-1	TGTGCCAGCAGTTTAGGGCCGACTAGCGGGAGGGCCCATGAGCAGTTCTTC	CASSLGPTSGRAHEQFF
TRBV12-3/TRBV12-4	many	TRBD1	TRBJ2-3	TGTGCCAGCAGCTCAGACAGGGGCGCAGATACGCAGTATTTT	CASSSDRGADTQYF
TRBV12-3/TRBV12-4	-	TRBD2	TRBJ2-7	TGTGCCAGCAGTTCCTTAAAGCGGAGACTAGCGGGCTCCTACGAGCAGTACTTC	CASSSLKRRLAGSYEQYF
TRBV25-1	few	TRBD1	TRBJ1-1	TGTGCCAGCGGGAGGGGGACAGGCACTGAAGCTTTCTTT	CASGRGTGTEAFF
TRBV20-1	many	TRBD1	TRBJ1-5	TGCAGTGCAGCCGGGACAGAAATCAATCAGCCCCAGCATTTT	CSAAGTEINQPQHF
TRBV6-5	few	-	TRBJ2-3	TGTGCCAGCAGTTACTTGAAGGGCTTCAGCACAGATACGCAGTATTTT	CASSYLKGFSTDTQYF
TRBV7-9	few	-	TRBJ2-5	TGTGCCAGCAGCTTCCACAGGGATCAAGAGACCCAGTACTTC	CASSFHRDQETQYF
TRBV28	many	-	TRBJ1-2	TGTGCCACTAAGGGGAGTCCCCCTGGCTACACCTTC	CATKGSPPGYTF
TRBV5-8	-	-	TRBJ2-7	TGTGCCAGCAGCTGGCGGGCCTCCTCCTACGAGCAGTACTTC	CASSWRASSYEQYF
TRBV5-1	many	-	TRBJ2-1	TGCGCCAGCAGCTTATTTCTATCCGGGACTGCTCGATTGGGCTCCTACAATGAGCAGTTCTTC	CASSLFLSGTARLGSYNEQFF
TRBV28	many	-	TRBJ1-1	TGTGCCAGCAGTTTCCTGGACGGGAACACTGAAGCTTTCTTT	CASSFLDGNTEAFF
TRBV19	-	-	TRBJ1-1	TGTGCCAGTATGTTAGATGGGGGAACGATGAACACTGAAGCTTTCTTT	CASMLDGGTMNTEAFF
TRBV6-2/TRBV6-3	few	-	TRBJ1-1	TGTGCGGTCCAGGGGCGGGCTGAAGCTTTCTTT	CAVQGRAEAFF
TRBV27	many	-	TRBJ2-7	TGTGCCAGCAGTCAAGCGGCCTCCTACGAGCAGTACTTC	CASSQAASYEQYF
TRBV27	-	TRBD1	TRBJ2-4	TGTGCCAGCAGTCCCACCTGGGACAGGGGAGCCAAAAACATTCAGTACTTC	CASSPTWDRGAKNIQYF
TRBV28	-	TRBD2	TRBJ2-2	TGTGCCAGCAGCCTGGGACTAGCAGTTAACACCGGGGAGCTGTTTTTT	CASSLGLAVNTGELFF
TRBV13	few	TRBD1	TRBJ2-7	TGTGCCAGCAGCGGGGGGGGACAGGGCCCCTACGAGCAGTACTTC	CASSGGGQGPYEQYF
TRBV28	-	TRBD1	TRBJ1-2	TGTGCCAGCACCCCGGAGCGGACAGGAGGCTATGGCTACACCTTC	CASTPERTGGYGYTF
TRBV18	many	-	TRBJ1-3	TGTGCCAGCTCACAGGGTTCTGGAAACACCATATATTTT	CASSQGSGNTIYF
TRBV6-1	few	TRBD1	TRBJ2-1	TGTGCCAGCATATGGGACAGGGGGCGGGAGCAGTTCTTC	CASIWDRGREQFF
TRBV12-3/TRBV12-4	-	TRBD1	TRBJ1-2	TGTGCCAGCAGTTTTCCAGGGGGACACACCTTC	CASSFPGGHTF
TRBV28	many	TRBD1	TRBJ1-5	TGTGCCAGCAGTTTGGGGGACAGGGGGAGCAATCAGCCCCAGCATTTT	CASSLGDRGSNQPQHF
TRBV10-3	few	-	TRBJ1-5	TGTGCCATCAGTGAGAACGGGGAGCATAGCAATCAGCCCCAGCATTTT	CAISENGEHSNQPQHF
TRBV5-6	many	-	TRBJ2-1	TGTGCCAGCAGCTTGAGCCCCAACGGAGGCGATGAGCAGTTCTTC	CASSLSPNGGDEQFF
TRBV27	few	TRBD2	TRBJ2-3	TGTGCCAGCAGTTTATATGGCGGGAGGTGGACAGATACGCAGTATTTT	CASSLYGGRWTDTQYF
TRBV4-2	few	TRBD2	TRBJ2-3	TGTGCCAGCAGCCGCTCTGGACTAGCGGGAGACCCCACAGATACGCAGTATTTT	CASSRSGLAGDPTDTQYF
TRBV6-1	few	TRBD1	TRBJ2-1	TGTGCCAGCAGGGGGGACAGCCCGATGTTCTTC	CASRGDSPMFF
TRBV6-5	-	TRBD2	TRBJ2-5	TGTGCCAGCAGTTACCTACCGACAGCGGGAGGCCAAGAGACCCAGTACTTC	CASSYLPTAGGQETQYF
TRBV28	many	-	TRBJ2-5	TGTGCCAGCAGTTTTTATGGAGAGACCCAGTACTTC	CASSFYGETQYF
TRBV7-2	many	TRBD1	TRBJ1-1	TGTGCCAGCAGTATACAGGGGAGTGGTTACACTGAAGCTTTCTTT	CASSIQGSGYTEAFF
TRBV7-8	many	-	TRBJ2-1	TGTGCCAGCAGCTTGCAGACAGGTTCCTACAATGAGCAGTTCTTC	CASSLQTGSYNEQFF
TRBV3-1	many	-	TRBJ1-3	TGTGCCAGCAGCCAAGACATACGAAACACCATATATTTT	CASSQDIRNTIYF
TRBV7-2	many	-	TRBJ1-3	TGTGCCAGCAGCTCAACGACAGGCTCTGGAAACACCATATATTTT	CASSSTTGSGNTIYF
TRBV7-9	few	TRBD1	TRBJ2-2	TGTGCCAGCAGACTTGAGGACAGGGGGGGAACCGGGGAGCTGTTTTTT	CASRLEDRGGTGELFF
TRBV10-2	few	TRBD1	TRBJ2-2	TGCGCCGGCCGGGACAGCACCGGGGAGCTGTTTTTT	CAGRDSTGELFF
TRBV30	-	-	TRBJ1-1	TGTGCCTGGAGTGTTATGAAGGGGACTGAAGCTTTCTTT	CAWSVMKGTEAFF
TRBV7-8	many	-	TRBJ2-2	TGTGCCAGCACAGGACAGCTGAACACCGGGGAGCTGTTTTTT	CASTGQLNTGELFF